This TCR beta chain appears in the sequencing data of a study of cytomegalovirus exposure and HLA in healthy donors. PCR used 60 Vbeta primers and 13 Jbeta primers. Sequencing was performed with immunoSEQ multiplex PCR; in TCRdb, only in-frame clones are kept and a portion is missing. The table for this sample gives 190,000 or so clones. V was clipped by 6 bases and J by 2 bases; unmatched bases: 3. The CDR3 covers 13 residues. Per germline, CDR1 SNHLY and CDR2 FYNNEI. Study observations and caveats: A later analysis reported that several of the most significant clusters appeared to be linked to common viral pathogens, among them Epstein-Barr virus. In an earlier analysis, in some 500 donors, most V segments appeared productive either ~90% or ~30% of the time.

Comments on this clone: Its specificity is unknown.

When sampled, the donors appeared nominally healthy, though they likely had unrecorded immune exposures. The chain uses TRBV2 and TRBJ2-7, with 8 bases that match TRBD1. The specimen sequenced was PBMCs. This TCR derives from a boy aged 10-17 years in good health and CMV-seronegative. In DNA, the CDR3 is TGTGCCAGCAGGACCAGGGGGCCCTACGAGCAGTACTTC. Protein sequence: CASRTRGPYEQYF.